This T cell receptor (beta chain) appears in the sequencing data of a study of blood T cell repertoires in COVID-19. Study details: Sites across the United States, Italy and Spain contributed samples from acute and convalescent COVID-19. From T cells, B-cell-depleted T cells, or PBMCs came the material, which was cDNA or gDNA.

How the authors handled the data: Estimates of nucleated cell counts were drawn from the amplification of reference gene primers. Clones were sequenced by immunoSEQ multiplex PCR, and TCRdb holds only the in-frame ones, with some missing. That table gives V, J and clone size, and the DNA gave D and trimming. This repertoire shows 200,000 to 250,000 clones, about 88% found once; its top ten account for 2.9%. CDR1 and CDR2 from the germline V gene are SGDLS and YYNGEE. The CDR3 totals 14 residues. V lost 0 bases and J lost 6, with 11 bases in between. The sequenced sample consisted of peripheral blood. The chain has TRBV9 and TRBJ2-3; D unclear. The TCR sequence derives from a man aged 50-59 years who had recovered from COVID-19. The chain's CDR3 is CASSVGLVGDTQYF. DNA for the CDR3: TGTGCCAGCAGCGTAGGTCTGGTCGGGGATACGCAGTATTTT.